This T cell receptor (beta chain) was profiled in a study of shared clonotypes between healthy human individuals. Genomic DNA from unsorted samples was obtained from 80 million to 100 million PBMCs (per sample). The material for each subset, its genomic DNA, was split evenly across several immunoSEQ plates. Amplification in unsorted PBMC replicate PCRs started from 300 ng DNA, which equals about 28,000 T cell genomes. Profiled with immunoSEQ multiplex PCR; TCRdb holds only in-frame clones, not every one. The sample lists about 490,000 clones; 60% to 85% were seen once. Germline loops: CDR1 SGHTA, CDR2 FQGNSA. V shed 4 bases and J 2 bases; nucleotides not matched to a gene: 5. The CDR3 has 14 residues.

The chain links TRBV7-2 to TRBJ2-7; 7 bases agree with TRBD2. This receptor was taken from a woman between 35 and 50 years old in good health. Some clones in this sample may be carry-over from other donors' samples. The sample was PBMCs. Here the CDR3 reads CASSSVAGPYEQYF. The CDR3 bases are TGTGCCAGCAGCTCCGTAGCGGGCCCCTACGAGCAGTACTTC.